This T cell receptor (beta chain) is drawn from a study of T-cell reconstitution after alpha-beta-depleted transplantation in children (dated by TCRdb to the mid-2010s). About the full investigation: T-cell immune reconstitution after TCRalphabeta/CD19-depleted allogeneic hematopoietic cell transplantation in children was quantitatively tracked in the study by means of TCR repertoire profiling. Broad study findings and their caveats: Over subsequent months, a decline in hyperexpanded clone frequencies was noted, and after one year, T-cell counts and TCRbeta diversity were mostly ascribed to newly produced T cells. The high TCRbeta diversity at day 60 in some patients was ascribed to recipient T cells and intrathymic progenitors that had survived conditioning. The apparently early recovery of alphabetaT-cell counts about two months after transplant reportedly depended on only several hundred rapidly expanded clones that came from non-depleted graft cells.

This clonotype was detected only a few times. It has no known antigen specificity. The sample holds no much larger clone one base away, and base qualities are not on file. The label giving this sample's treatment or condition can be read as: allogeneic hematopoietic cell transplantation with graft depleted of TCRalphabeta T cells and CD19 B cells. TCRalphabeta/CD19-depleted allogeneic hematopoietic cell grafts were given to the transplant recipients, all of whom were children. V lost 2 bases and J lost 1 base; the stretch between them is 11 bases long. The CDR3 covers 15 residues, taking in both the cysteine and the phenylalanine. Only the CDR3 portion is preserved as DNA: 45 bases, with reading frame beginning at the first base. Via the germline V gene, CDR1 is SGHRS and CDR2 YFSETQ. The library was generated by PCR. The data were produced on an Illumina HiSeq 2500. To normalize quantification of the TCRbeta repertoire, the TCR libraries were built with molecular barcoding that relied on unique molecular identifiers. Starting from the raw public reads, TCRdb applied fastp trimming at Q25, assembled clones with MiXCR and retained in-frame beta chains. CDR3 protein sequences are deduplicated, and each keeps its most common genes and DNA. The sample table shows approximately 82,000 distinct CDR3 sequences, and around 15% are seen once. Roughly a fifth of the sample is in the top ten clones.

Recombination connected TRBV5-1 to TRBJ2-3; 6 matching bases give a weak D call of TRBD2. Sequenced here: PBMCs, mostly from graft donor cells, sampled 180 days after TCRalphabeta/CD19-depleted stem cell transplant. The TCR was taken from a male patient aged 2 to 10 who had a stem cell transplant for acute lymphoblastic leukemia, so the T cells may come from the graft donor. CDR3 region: CASSFRGGGTDTQYF. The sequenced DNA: TGCGCCAGCAGCTTCCGGGGAGGTGGCACAGATACGCAGTATTTT. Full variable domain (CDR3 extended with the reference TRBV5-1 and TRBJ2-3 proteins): KAGVTQTPRYLIKTRGQQVTLSCSPISGHRSVSWYQQTPGQGLQFLFEYFSETQRNKGNFPGRFSGRQFSNSRSEMNVSTLELGDSALYLCASSFRGGGTDTQYFGPGTRLTVL.